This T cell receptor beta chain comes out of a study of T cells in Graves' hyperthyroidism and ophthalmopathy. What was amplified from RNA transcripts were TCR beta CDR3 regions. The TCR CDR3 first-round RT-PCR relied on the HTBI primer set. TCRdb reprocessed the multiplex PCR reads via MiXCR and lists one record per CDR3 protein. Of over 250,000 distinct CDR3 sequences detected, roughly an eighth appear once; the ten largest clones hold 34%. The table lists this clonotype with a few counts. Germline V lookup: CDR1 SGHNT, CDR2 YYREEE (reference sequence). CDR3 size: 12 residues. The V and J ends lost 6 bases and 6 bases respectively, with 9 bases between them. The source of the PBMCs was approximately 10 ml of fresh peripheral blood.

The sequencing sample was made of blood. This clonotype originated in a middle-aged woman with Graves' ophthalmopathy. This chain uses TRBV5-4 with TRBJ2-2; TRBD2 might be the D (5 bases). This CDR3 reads CASIDGAGELFF. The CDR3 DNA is TGTGCCAGCATAGACGGGGCCGGGGAGCTGTTTTTT.